These 14 T cell receptor beta chains share one sample of origin, sequenced in a study of OX40 agonist ivuxolimab in advanced cancers. Using immunoSEQ multiplex PCR, the repertoire was profiled, and TCRdb retains in-frame clones only, with some absent. The sample contains 55,000 to 70,000 clones, 70% to 90% of which appear only once. The sample consisted of CD4+ or CD8+ T cells sorted from blood, taken in a trial of the OX40 agonist ivuxolimab. The source of these receptors is an adult with an advanced solid tumor such as melanoma, head and neck, liver or kidney cancer.

This clone was counted a few times. CDR3: CASSPSFGSGYNEQFF. CDR3 nucleotides: TGTGCCAGTAGTCCCTCGTTCGGTTCCGGCTACAATGAGCAGTTCTTC. The chain carries TRBV19 and TRBJ2-1; D gene unclear. The length of the CDR3 is 16 residues. Germline V CDR1 and CDR2: LNHDA, SQIVND (reference sequence). The V end lost 5 bases, the J end lost 3 bases, and 17 bases lay between the germline ends.

The chain links TRBV7-9 to TRBJ2-3; 9 nucleotides align to TRBD2. V was clipped by 5 bases and J by 2 bases; unmatched bases: 8. CDR1 is SEHNR and CDR2 is FQNEAQ in the germline V gene (reference sequence). The CDR3 is 16 amino acids. The DNA of the CDR3 is TGTGCCAGCAGCGTTGGAGCGGGAGGAACCACAGATACGCAGTATTTT. Its translation is CASSVGAGGTTDTQYF.

This clone has just one count. The rearrangement joins TRBV18 to TRBJ1-6; D unresolved. The CDR3 totals 15 residues. Germline values: CDR1 KGHSH, CDR2 LQKENI. The germline V and J ends were trimmed by 6 bases and 7 bases, with 16 bases remaining between them. CDR3 sequence (DNA): TGTGCCAGCTCCCGAAGTACGGGCAGAAATTCACCCCTCCACTTT. This translates into CASSRSTGRNSPLHF.

The genes are TRBV7-2 and TRBJ2-7, with 12 positions matching TRBD2. The V segment lost 4 bases and the J segment 4 bases; nucleotides outside the gene matches: 2. CDR1 is SGHTA, CDR2 FQGNSA, per germline. The CDR3 is made up of 14 amino acids. CDR3 DNA sequence: TGTGCCAGCAGCTCGACTAGCGGGAGATACGAGCAGTACTTC. Its translation: CASSSTSGRYEQYF.

The rearrangement uses TRBV6-5 and TRBJ1-5; possible D gene TRBD1, 6 bases. CDR3 length equals 15 residues. The germline V gene has CDR1 MNHEY and CDR2 SVGAGI. The germline V and J ends were trimmed by 0 bases and 4 bases, with 10 bases remaining between them. This chain's CDR3 is CASSYSHRGNQPQHF. The CDR3 region has the DNA TGTGCCAGCAGTTACTCGCATAGGGGGAATCAGCCCCAGCATTTT.

This clone was detected once. This chain uses TRBV6-6 with TRBJ1-4; D is unresolved. The CDR3 has 11 residues. V lost 7 bases, J lost 8 bases, and 8 bases lay in between. CDR1 is MNHNY and CDR2 is SVGAGI in the germline V gene (reference sequence). As DNA, the CDR3 is TGTGCCAGCAACGAAGGAGAAAAACTGTTTTTT. Its protein product is CASNEGEKLFF.

The J gene is TRBJ2-5, the V gene TRBV6-1, with D unresolved. Gene TRBJ2-7 matches the end of the DNA better, so the J call may be wrong. The germline V gene has CDR1 MNHNS and CDR2 SASEGT. The CDR3 is 13 amino acids. The CDR3 spells CASRGHTNYEQYF. The CDR3 nucleotides are TGTGCCAGCAGGGGTCACACCAACTACGAGCAGTACTTC.

The chain has TRBV7-9 and TRBJ2-1; 12 nucleotides agree with TRBD2. V lost 6 bases to trimming and J lost 5 bases; unmatched junction nucleotides: 5. Germline V CDR1 and CDR2: SEHNR, FQNEAQ (reference sequence). This CDR3 is 15 amino acids long. The CDR3 DNA sequence: TGTGCCAGCAGTCCCGGACTAGCGGGGAACAATGAGCAGTTCTTC. Amino acids: CASSPGLAGNNEQFF. Combining the CDR3 with reference TRBV7-9 and TRBJ2-1 gives the whole variable domain DTGVSQNPRHKITKRGQNVTFRCDPISEHNRLYWYRQTLGQGPEFLTYFQNEAQLEKSRLLSDRFSAERPKGSFSTLEIQRTEQGDSAMYLCASSPGLAGNNEQFFGPGTRLTVL.

The chain carries TRBV30 and TRBJ1-1; D uncertain. The germline gives CDR1 GTSNPN, CDR2 SVGIG (reference sequence). This CDR3 is 14 amino acids long. V lost 2 bases, J lost 3 bases, and 13 bases lay in between. CDR3 amino acids: CAWSTGLGDTEAFF. CDR3 nucleotide sequence: TGTGCCTGGAGTACCGGTCTCGGGGACACTGAAGCTTTCTTT.

The J gene is TRBJ2-5, the V gene TRBV15; 7 bases map to TRBD1. The J call may be wrong; the DNA end is better matched by TRBJ2-7. Germline CDR1 and CDR2: LNHNV and YYDKDF (reference sequence). The length of the CDR3 is 15 residues. Here the CDR3 reads CATSSGKDRLYEQYF. Here the CDR3 DNA reads TGTGCCACCAGCAGTGGGAAGGACAGGCTCTACGAGCAGTACTTC.

This chain links TRBV5-8 with TRBJ1-4; the match to TRBD1 covers 7 bases. CDR3 length equals 15 residues. The trim removed 9 bases at V and 2 bases at J, leaving 10 bases unmatched. Germline lookup yields CDR1 SGHTS and CDR2 YDEGEE. The CDR3 sequence is CATSRDSKTNEKLFF. In DNA form, the CDR3 reads TGTGCCACCTCCCGGGACAGTAAGACTAATGAAAAACTGTTTTTT. The entire variable domain, with the rest obtained from reference TRBV5-8 and TRBJ1-4, is as follows: EAGVTQSPTHLIKTRGQQATLRCSPISGHTSVYWYQQALGLGLQFLLWYDEGEERNRGNFPPRFSGRQFPNYSSELNVNALELEDSALYLCATSRDSKTNEKLFFGSGTQLSVL.

The rearrangement uses TRBV12-5 and TRBJ2-3; D is perhaps TRBD2 (5 bases). V was pared by 6 bases and J by 6 bases, with 13 bases between. Germline CDR1 and CDR2: LGHNT and FRNRAP. The length of the CDR3 is 13 residues. CDR3 sequence: CASGPGERDTQYF. The CDR3 nucleotides are TGTGCTAGTGGCCCCGGGGAGAGGGATACGCAGTATTTT.

The V gene is TRBV19, the J gene TRBJ2-3, with D hard to call. The V gene's germline CDR1 is LNHDA and CDR2 SQIVND (reference sequence). V was pared by 3 bases and J by 6 bases, with 16 bases between. The CDR3 loop spans 15 amino acids. CDR3 region: CASSIQVGLVDTQYF. The CDR3, as DNA: TGTGCCAGTAGTATTCAGGTGGGCCTTGTGGATACGCAGTATTTT.

This sequence joins TRBV30 and TRBJ1-5, with 9 bases lining up with TRBD1. This CDR3 spans 15 amino acids. Germline V gene sequence: CDR1 GTSNPN, CDR2 SVGIG (reference sequence). V lost 1 base to trimming and J lost 7 bases; unmatched junction nucleotides: 8. The CDR3 region is CAWSGTTGGSQPQHF. In nucleotides, the CDR3 is TGTGCCTGGAGTGGAACCACAGGGGGCAGCCAGCCCCAGCATTTT.